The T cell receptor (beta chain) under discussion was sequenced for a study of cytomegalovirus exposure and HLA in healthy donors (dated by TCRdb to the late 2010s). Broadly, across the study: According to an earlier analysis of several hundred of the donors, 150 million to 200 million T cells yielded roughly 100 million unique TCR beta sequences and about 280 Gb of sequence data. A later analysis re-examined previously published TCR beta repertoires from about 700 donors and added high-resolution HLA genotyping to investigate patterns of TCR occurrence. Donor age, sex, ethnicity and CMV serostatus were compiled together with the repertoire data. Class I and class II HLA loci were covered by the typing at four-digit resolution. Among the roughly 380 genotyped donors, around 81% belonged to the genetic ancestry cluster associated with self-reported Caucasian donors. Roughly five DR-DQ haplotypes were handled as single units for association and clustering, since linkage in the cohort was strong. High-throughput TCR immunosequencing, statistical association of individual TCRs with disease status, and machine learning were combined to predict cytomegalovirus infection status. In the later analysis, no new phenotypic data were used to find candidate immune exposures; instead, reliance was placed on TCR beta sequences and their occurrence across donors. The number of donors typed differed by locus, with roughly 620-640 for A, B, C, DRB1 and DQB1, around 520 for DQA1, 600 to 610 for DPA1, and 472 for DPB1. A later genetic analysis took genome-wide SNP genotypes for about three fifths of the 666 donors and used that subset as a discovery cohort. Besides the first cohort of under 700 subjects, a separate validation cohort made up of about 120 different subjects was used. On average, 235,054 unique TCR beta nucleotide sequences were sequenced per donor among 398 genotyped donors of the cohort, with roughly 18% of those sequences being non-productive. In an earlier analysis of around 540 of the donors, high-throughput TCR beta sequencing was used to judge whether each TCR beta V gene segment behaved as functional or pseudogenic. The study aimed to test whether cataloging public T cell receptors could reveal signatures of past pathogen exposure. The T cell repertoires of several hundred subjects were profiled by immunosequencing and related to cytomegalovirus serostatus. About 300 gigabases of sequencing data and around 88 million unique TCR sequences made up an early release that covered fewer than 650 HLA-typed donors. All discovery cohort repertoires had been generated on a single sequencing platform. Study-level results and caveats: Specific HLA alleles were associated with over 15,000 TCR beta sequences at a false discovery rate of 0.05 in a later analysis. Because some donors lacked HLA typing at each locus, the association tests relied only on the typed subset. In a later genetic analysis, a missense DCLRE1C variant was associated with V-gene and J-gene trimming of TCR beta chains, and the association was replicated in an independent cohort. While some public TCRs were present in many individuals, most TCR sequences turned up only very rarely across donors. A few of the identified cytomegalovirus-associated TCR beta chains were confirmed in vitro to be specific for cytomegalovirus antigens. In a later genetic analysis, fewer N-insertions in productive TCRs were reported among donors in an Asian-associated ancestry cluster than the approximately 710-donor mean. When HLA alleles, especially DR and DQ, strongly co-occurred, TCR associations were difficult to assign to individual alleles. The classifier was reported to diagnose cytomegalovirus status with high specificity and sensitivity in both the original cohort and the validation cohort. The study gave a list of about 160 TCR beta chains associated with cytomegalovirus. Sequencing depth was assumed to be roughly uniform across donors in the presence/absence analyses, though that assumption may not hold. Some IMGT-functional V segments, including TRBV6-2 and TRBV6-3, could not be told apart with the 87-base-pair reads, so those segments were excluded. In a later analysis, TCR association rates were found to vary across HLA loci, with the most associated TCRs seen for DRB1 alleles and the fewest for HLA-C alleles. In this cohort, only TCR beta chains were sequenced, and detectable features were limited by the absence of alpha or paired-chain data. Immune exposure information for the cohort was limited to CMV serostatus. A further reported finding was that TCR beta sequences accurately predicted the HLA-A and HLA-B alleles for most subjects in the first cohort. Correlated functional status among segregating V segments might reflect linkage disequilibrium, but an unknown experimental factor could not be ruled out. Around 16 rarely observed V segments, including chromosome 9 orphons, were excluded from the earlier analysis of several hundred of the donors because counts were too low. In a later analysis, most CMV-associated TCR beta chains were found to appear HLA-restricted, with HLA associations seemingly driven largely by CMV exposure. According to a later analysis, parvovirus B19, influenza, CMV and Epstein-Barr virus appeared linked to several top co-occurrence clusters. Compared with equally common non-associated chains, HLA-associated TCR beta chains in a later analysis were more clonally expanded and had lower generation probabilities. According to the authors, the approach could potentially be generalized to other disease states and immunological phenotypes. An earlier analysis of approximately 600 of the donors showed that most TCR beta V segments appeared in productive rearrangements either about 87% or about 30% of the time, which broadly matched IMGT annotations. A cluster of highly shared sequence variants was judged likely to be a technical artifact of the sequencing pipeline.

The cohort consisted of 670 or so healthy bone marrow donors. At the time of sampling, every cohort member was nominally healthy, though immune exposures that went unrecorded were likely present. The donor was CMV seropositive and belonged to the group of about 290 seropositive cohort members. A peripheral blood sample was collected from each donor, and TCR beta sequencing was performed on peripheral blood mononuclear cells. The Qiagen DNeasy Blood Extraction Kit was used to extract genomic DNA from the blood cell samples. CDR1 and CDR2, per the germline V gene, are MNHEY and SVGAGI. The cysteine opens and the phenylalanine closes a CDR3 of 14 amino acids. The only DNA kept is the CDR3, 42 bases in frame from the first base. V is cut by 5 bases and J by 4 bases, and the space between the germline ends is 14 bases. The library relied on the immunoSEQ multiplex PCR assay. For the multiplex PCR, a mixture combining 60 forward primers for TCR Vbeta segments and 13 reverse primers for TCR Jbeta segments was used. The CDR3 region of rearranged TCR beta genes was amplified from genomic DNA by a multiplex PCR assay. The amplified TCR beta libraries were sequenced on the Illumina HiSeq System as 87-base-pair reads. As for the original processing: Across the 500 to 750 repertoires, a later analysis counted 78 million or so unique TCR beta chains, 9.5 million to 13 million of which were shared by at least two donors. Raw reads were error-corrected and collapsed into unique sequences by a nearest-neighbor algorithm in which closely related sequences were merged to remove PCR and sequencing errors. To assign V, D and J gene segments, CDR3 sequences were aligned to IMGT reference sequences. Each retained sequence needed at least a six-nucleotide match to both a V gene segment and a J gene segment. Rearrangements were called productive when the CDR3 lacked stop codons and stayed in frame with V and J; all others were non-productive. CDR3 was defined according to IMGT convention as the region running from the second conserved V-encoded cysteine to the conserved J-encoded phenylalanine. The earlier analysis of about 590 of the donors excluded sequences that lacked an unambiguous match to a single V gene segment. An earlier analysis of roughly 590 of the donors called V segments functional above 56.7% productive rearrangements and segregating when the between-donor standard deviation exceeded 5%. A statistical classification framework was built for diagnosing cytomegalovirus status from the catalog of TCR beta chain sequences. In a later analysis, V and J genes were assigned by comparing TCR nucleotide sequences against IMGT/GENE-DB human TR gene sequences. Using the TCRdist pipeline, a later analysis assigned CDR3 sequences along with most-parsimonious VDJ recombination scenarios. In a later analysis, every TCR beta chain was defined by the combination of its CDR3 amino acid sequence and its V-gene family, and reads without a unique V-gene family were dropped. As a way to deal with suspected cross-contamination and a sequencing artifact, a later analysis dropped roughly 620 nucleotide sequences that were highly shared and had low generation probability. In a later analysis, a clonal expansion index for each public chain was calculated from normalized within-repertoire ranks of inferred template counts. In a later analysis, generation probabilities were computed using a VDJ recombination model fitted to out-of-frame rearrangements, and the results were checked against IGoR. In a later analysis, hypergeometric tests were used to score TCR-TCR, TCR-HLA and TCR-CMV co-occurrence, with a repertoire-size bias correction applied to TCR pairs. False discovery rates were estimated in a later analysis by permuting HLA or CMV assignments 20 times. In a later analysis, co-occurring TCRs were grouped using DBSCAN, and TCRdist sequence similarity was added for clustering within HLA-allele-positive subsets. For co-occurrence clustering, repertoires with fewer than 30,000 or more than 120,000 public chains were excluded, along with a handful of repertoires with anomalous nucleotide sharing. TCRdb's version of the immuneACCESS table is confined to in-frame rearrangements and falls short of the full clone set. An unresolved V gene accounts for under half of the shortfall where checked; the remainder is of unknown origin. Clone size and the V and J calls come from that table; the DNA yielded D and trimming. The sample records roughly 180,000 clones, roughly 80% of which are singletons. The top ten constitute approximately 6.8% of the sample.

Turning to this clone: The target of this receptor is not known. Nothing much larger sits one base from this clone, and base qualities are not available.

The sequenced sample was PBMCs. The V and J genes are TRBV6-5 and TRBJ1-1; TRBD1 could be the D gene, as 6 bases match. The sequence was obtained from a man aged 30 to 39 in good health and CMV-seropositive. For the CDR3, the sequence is CASSGSRGGTEAFF. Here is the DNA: TGTGCCAGCAGTGGGTCCAGAGGGGGCACTGAAGCTTTCTTT.